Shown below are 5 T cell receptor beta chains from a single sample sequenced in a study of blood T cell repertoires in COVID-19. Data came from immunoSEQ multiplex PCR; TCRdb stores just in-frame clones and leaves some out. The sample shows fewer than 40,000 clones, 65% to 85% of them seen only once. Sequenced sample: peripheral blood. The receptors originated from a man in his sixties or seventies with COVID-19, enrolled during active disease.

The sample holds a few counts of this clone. The CDR3 protein is CAVSGRQGLEQFF. As DNA, the CDR3 is TGTGCCGTTTCTGGTCGGCAGGGCCTTGAGCAGTTCTTC. V and J are TRBV7-9 and TRBJ2-1; a weak D match, TRBD1 (5 bases). CDR3 size: 13 residues. Trimming took 11 bases from V and 9 from J, leaving 20 bases between them. Germline CDR1 and CDR2: SEHNR and FQNEAQ (reference sequence).

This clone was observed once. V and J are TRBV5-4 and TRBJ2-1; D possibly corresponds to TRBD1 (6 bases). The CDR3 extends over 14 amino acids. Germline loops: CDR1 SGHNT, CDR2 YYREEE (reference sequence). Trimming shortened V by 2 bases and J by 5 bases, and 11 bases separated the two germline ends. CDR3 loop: CASSLQGADNEQFF. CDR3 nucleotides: TGTGCCAGCAGCTTACAGGGAGCAGACAATGAGCAGTTCTTC.

The CDR3 sequence is CASSLAPGNTGELFF. CDR3 DNA sequence: TGTGCCAGCAGCTTAGCGCCGGGGAACACCGGGGAGCTGTTTTTT. V usage is TRBV7-9 and J usage is TRBJ2-2; D not resolved. This CDR3 region has 15 residues. Looked up from germline, CDR1 is SEHNR and CDR2 is FQNEAQ (reference sequence). V lost 0 bases to trimming and J lost 1 base, with 6 bases between them.

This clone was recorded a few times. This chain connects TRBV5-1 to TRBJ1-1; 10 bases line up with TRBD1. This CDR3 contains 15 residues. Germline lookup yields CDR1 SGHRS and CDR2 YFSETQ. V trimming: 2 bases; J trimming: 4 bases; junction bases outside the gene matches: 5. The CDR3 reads CASSLPGTGATEAFF. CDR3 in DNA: TGCGCCAGCAGCTTACCCGGGACAGGGGCCACTGAAGCTTTCTTT.

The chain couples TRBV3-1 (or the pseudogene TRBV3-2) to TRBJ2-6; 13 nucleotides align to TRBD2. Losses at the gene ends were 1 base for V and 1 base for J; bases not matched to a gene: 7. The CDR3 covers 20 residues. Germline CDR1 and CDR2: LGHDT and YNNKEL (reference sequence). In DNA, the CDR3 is TGTGCCAGCAGCCAAGGTCGGACTAGCGGGAGATCGTCTGGGGCCAACGTCCTGACTTTC. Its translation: CASSQGRTSGRSSGANVLTF.